A selection of T cell receptor beta chains follows, all from one sample in a study of shared clonotypes between healthy human individuals. Clones were sequenced by immunoSEQ multiplex PCR, and TCRdb holds only the in-frame ones, with some missing. Among around 2,000,000 clones listed, roughly 95% were seen once. What was sequenced was naive CD8+ T cells sorted from blood. Every receptor here comes from a man between 18 and 35 years old in good health. Both conserved end residues are part of each CDR3. D genes are given only for firm matches. Clone size is given for some rows only: seen once, a few or many times, or a class if the clone is expanded.

clone size	V gene	D gene	J gene	CDR3 DNA	CDR3 protein
NA	TRBV4-1	NA	TRBJ2-5	TGCGCCAGCAGCCCCCGCGCTGGTCTTGGGGAGACCCAGTACTTC	CASSPRAGLGETQYF
once	TRBV4-1	NA	TRBJ2-7	TGCGCCAGCAGCCTTACTCGAGGGGCTGACTACGAGCAGTACTTC	CASSLTRGADYEQYF
NA	TRBV27	NA	TRBJ1-6	TGTGCCAGCAGTTTCCATGAGGCTAATTCACCCCTCCACTTT	CASSFHEANSPLHF
NA	TRBV14	NA	TRBJ2-1	TGTGCCAGCAGCCCTAGCACGGTTAACCCGGGGGCCTACAATGAGCAGTTCTTC	CASSPSTVNPGAYNEQFF
NA	TRBV4-1	NA	TRBJ2-5	TGCGCCAGCAGCCCAGAGGGGGGAGTTTCCCTTCTGTCCCAAGAGACCCAGTACTTC	CASSPEGGVSLLSQETQYF
NA	TRBV5-1	TRBD2	TRBJ2-7	TGCGCCAGCAGCTTATCCTTAGCGGGTGCCTCCTACGAGCAGTACTTC	CASSLSLAGASYEQYF
few	TRBV10-3	NA	TRBJ1-6	TGTGCCATCAGTGAGGTCGTCAGGGGCAATTCACCCCTCCACTTT	CAISEVVRGNSPLHF
once	TRBV5-6	NA	TRBJ2-7	TGTGCCAGCAGCTTGGGGAACGGACACTACGAGCAGTACTTC	CASSLGNGHYEQYF
NA	TRBV4-1	TRBD1	TRBJ2-7	TGCGCCAGCAGCCAAGAACGGCCCAGGGGGCTGGACGAGCAGTACTTC	CASSQERPRGLDEQYF
NA	TRBV25-1	NA	TRBJ2-7	TGTGCCAGCGAACTTCTTTCCAATGCTACTTACTACGAGCAGTACTTC	CASELLSNATYYEQYF
NA	TRBV7-9	NA	TRBJ2-7	TGTGCCAGCAGCTTAGACCTGGGCTACGAGCAGTACTTC	CASSLDLGYEQYF
NA	TRBV19	TRBD1	TRBJ2-7	TGTGCCAGTAGCGCAGGGGGAAGCTACGAGCAGTACTTC	CASSAGGSYEQYF
NA	TRBV5-6	NA	TRBJ1-1	TGTGCCAGCAGCTTGAGTAGCACTGAAGCTTTCTTT	CASSLSSTEAFF
once	TRBV4-1	NA	TRBJ2-1	TGCGCCAGCAGCCAGGGAGACAGTTATCGGAATGAGCAGTTCTTC	CASSQGDSYRNEQFF
once	TRBV29-1	TRBD2	TRBJ2-5	TGCAGCGTTGTAGTTCCAGCGGGAGGTGTGAGAGAGACCCAGTACTTC	CSVVVPAGGVRETQYF
NA	TRBV10-2	TRBD1	TRBJ2-1	TGCGCCAGCAGTACAGGGGCGGGTGAGCAGTTCTTC	CASSTGAGEQFF
NA	TRBV7-9	NA	TRBJ1-3	TGTGCCAGCAGCTTAGGCGGTGGAAACACCATATATTTT	CASSLGGGNTIYF
NA	TRBV27	NA	TRBJ1-1	TGTGCCAGCAGTTCCGGGAGGATCACTGAAGCTTTCTTT	CASSSGRITEAFF